Below, 30 T cell receptor beta chains from the same sample are listed, as sequenced in a study of blood T cell repertoires in COVID-19. Sequenced by immunoSEQ multiplex PCR; TCRdb stores in-frame clones only, minus some. The sample includes tens of thousands of clones, over 75% seen only once; the top ten take approximately 15%. The specimen was peripheral blood. The source is a woman in her 70s with acute or convalescent COVID-19.

This chain links TRBV7-9 with TRBJ2-1; 12 bases line up with TRBD2. The CDR3 length is 17 residues. V was clipped by 4 bases and J by 4 bases; unmatched bases: 8. CDR1 and CDR2 (germline): SEHNR, FQNEAQ (reference sequence). DNA of the CDR3: TGTGCCAGCAGCTCCGGGGGAGGACTAGCGGGATACAATGAGCAGTTCTTC. The encoded protein is CASSSGGGLAGYNEQFF.

The V call is TRBV10-2, the J call TRBJ2-7; TRBD2 aligns across 7 bases. CDR3 length: 16 residues. V lost 0 bases, J lost 0 bases, and 5 bases stayed unmatched. Germline assignment: CDR1 WSHSY and CDR2 SAAADI. The CDR3: CASSESAGVLSYEQYV. The CDR3 DNA sequence: TGCGCCAGCAGTGAGTCGGCGGGAGTGCTCTCCTACGAGCAGTACGTC.

The V gene is TRBV28, the J gene TRBJ1-2; TRBD1 might be the D (6 bases). V was clipped by 6 bases and J by 7 bases, with 18 bases between them. The CDR3 covers 14 residues. Looked up from germline, CDR1 is MDHEN and CDR2 is SYDVKM. Here the CDR3 DNA reads TGTGCCAGCAGCTCACAGGGTGGGAGGGGTGGCTACACCTTC. The encoded protein is CASSSQGGRGGYTF.

This clone was observed a few times. The chain combines TRBV7-2 with TRBJ1-5, with D perhaps TRBD1 (6 bases). Trimming removed 1 base at V and 3 bases at J, with 19 bases between. This CDR3 contains 18 residues. The germline V gene has CDR1 SGHTA and CDR2 FQGNSA. CDR3 region: CASSLVGGADAPNQPQHF. The CDR3 region has the DNA TGTGCCAGCAGCTTAGTTGGGGGGGCGGATGCCCCCAATCAGCCCCAGCATTTT.

This chain links TRBV7-9 with TRBJ2-2; TRBD2 agrees at 7 bases. CDR1 is SEHNR and CDR2 is FQNEAQ in the germline V gene (reference sequence). The length of the CDR3 is 15 residues. V lost 3 bases to trimming and J lost 3 bases; unmatched junction nucleotides: 4. CDR3 amino acids: CASSFFAGDTGELFF. DNA for the CDR3: TGTGCCAGCAGCTTCTTTGCGGGGGACACCGGGGAGCTGTTTTTT.

The chain carries TRBV7-6 and TRBJ1-2; TRBD1 aligns across 9 bases. CDR1 and CDR2 (germline): SGHVS, FNYEAQ. The junction had 10 bases not matched to a gene; V was cut back by 4 bases and J by 1 base. CDR3 length equals 17 residues. DNA for the CDR3: TGTGCCAGCAGCTCCGATTCTTACAGGGGGCGTAACTATGGCTACACCTTC. This encodes CASSSDSYRGRNYGYTF.

The CDR3 is CASSFPGPPVPSGGTGELFF. The CDR3 DNA sequence: TGTGCCAGCAGCTTCCCCGGGCCCCCGGTACCTAGCGGGGGCACCGGGGAGCTGTTTTTT. V is TRBV7-4 and J is TRBJ2-2, with 10 bases matching TRBD2. V trimming: 3 bases; J trimming: 4 bases; junction bases outside the gene matches: 17. Per germline, CDR1 SGHVT and CDR2 SQSDAQ. The CDR3 has 20 residues. Full variable domain (outside the CDR3, taken from reference TRBV7-4 and TRBJ2-2): GAGVSQSPRYKVAKRGRDVALRCDSISGHVTLYWYRQTLGQGSEVLTYSQSDAQRDKSGRPSGRFSAERPERSVSTLKIQRTEQGDSAVYLCASSFPGPPVPSGGTGELFFGEGSRLTVL.

The chain couples TRBV24-1 to TRBJ2-1; 11 bases line up with TRBD1. The V segment lost 5 bases and the J segment 7 bases; nucleotides outside the gene matches: 9. Germline CDR1 KGHDR, CDR2 SFDVKD. This CDR3 spans 16 amino acids. The CDR3 sequence is CATSGGDRGNFNEQFF. CDR3 nucleotide sequence: TGTGCCACCAGTGGGGGGGACAGGGGGAATTTTAATGAGCAGTTCTTC.

DNA of the CDR3: TGTGCCAGCAGTCCCTGGACAGGGGGCACACCTTTCTTT. This sequence encodes CASSPWTGGTPFF. The chain has TRBV27 and TRBJ1-1; 11 nucleotides align to TRBD1. V was pared by 5 bases and J by 12 bases, with 8 bases of the junction left unmatched. The CDR3 runs 13 residues. CDR1 and CDR2 (germline): MNHEY, SMNVEV (reference sequence).

V and J are TRBV11-3 and TRBJ1-1; D might be TRBD1 (5 bases). Germline loops: CDR1 SGHNT, CDR2 YENEEA. V lost 5 bases, J lost 8 bases, and 18 bases lay in between. The CDR3 sequence is 14 residues long. DNA of the CDR3: TGTGCCAGCAGCCGAGGAGGGGAAGGAGCCGAAGCTTTCTTT. This translates into CASSRGGEGAEAFF.

The gene calls are TRBV18 and TRBJ2-7; possible D gene TRBD2, 5 bases. Looked up from germline, CDR1 is KGHSH and CDR2 is LQKENI. The CDR3 totals 12 residues. The V gene lost 4 bases and the J gene lost 9 bases, with 13 bases spanning the gap. The CDR3 is CASSQRGERQYV. The CDR3 bases are TGTGCCAGCTCACAACGGGGAGAGAGGCAGTACGTC.

This chain uses TRBV3-1 (or the pseudogene TRBV3-2) with TRBJ2-2; 9 bases line up with TRBD1. J lost 4 bases, V lost 4 bases, and 4 bases had no gene match. This CDR3 comprises 15 residues. CDR1 is LGHDT and CDR2 is YNNKEL in the germline V gene (reference sequence). CDR3 region: CASSRWDRVTGELFF. CDR3 nucleotide sequence: TGTGCCAGCAGCCGTTGGGACAGGGTCACCGGGGAGCTGTTTTTT.

The V gene is TRBV12-3 or TRBV12-4, the J gene TRBJ2-4; tentative D call: TRBD1 (5 bases). The CDR3 length is 12 residues. Deletions cut 1 base from V and 14 bases from J, with 12 bases between. The DNA of the CDR3 is TGTGCCAGCAGTTTAGGTTTGACAGCCAAGTACTTC. This translates into CASSLGLTAKYF.

This rearrangement joins TRBV10-1 to TRBJ1-5; D unresolved. CDR1 and CDR2 from the germline V gene are WNHNN and SYGVQD (reference sequence). This CDR3 has 13 amino acids. V shed 3 bases and J shed 2 bases, with 5 bases lying between them. The CDR3 region is CASSDSGNQPQHF. In DNA form, the CDR3 reads TGCGCCAGCAGTGACAGTGGCAATCAGCCCCAGCATTTT.

DNA for the CDR3: TGTGCCAGTATGGACATAACCTCTGGAAACACCATATATTTT. Translating it yields CASMDITSGNTIYF. The chain recombines TRBV19 with TRBJ1-3; a possible D gene is TRBD1 (5 bases). Germline CDR1 and CDR2: LNHDA and SQIVND (reference sequence). Trimming pared 7 bases from V and 0 bases from J, leaving 10 bases between. The CDR3 contains 14 residues. Filled out from reference TRBV19 and TRBJ1-3, the complete variable domain reads DGGITQSPKYLFRKEGQNVTLSCEQNLNHDAMYWYRQDPGQGLRLIYYSQIVNDFQKGDIAEGYSVSREKKESFPLTVTSAQKNPTAFYLCASMDITSGNTIYFGEGSWLTVV.

The genes are TRBV9 and TRBJ2-2; the D gene is possibly TRBD1 (6 bases). The CDR3 contains 15 residues. Trimming took 3 bases from V and 2 from J, leaving 11 bases between them. From germline, CDR1 is SGDLS and CDR2 YYNGEE. CDR3 sequence (DNA): TGTGCCAGCAGCGCCTGGACAGTAAACACCGGGGAGCTGTTTTTT. As protein: CASSAWTVNTGELFF. Based on the CDR3 plus reference TRBV9 and TRBJ2-2, the full variable domain is DSGVTQTPKHLITATGQRVTLRCSPRSGDLSVYWYQQSLDQGLQFLIQYYNGEERAKGNILERFSAQQFPDLHSELNLSSLELGDSALYFCASSAWTVNTGELFFGEGSRLTVL.

The V call is TRBV5-1, the J call TRBJ1-2, with no clear D. This CDR3 comprises 14 residues. V lost 0 bases and J lost 2, with 8 bases in between. CDR1 and CDR2 (germline): SGHRS, YFSETQ. The CDR3 loop is CASSLDQVNYGYTF. The CDR3 DNA sequence: TGCGCCAGCAGCTTGGACCAGGTCAACTATGGCTACACCTTC.

DNA for the CDR3: TGCGCCAGCAGCCAAGCGCGGGGGCCGTTGGTAACTGAAGCTTTCTTT. Translation: CASSQARGPLVTEAFF. The chain has TRBV4-1 and TRBJ1-1; D possibly corresponds to TRBD1 (6 bases). This CDR3 contains 16 residues. Trimming removed 1 base at V and 5 bases at J, with 17 bases between. Germline V lookup: CDR1 MGHRA, CDR2 YSYEKL.

In this sample, this clone turned up once. V usage is TRBV27 and J usage is TRBJ2-3, with a possible D match to TRBD1 (6 bases). The V end was cut by 7 bases, the J end by 1 base, with 18 bases between. This CDR3 has 16 residues. Germline CDR1 and CDR2: MNHEY and SMNVEV (reference sequence). The CDR3, as DNA: TGTGCCAGCATGGGGTGGGGAAGACAGGGCACAGATACGCAGTATTTT. It encodes CASMGWGRQGTDTQYF.

The chain links TRBV24-1 to TRBJ2-3; tentatively, D is TRBD2 (5 bases). V gave up 0 bases and J gave up 4 bases, with 13 bases separating them. Germline loops: CDR1 KGHDR, CDR2 SFDVKD. This CDR3 is built from 16 residues. CDR3 sequence (DNA): TGTGCCACCAGTGATTTGGGGCAGGAGGTCGCAGATACGCAGTATTTT. Protein sequence: CATSDLGQEVADTQYF.

This chain joins TRBV2 and TRBJ1-4, with D uncertain. The CDR3 runs to 16 residues. Germline lookup yields CDR1 SNHLY and CDR2 FYNNEI. Deletions cut 4 bases from V and 10 bases from J, with 22 bases between. The CDR3 region has the DNA TGTGCCAGCAGTGTACGCCGGAAAGAGGGAAGCGGAAAACTGTTTTTT. Protein product: CASSVRRKEGSGKLFF.

This clone was seen once. This rearrangement joins TRBV6-5 to TRBJ1-2; D is uncertain. Germline CDR1 reads MNHEY; CDR2 reads SVGAGI. Trimming took off 5 bases at V and 8 bases at J, with 15 bases between the two ends. The CDR3 totals 13 residues. The DNA for the CDR3 is TGTGCCAGCAGTAGGACCGGGGTGGGAGGCTACACCTTC. Translating it yields CASSRTGVGGYTF.

V and J are TRBV4-1 and TRBJ2-7, with D possibly TRBD2 on 5 matching bases. The CDR3 is 15 residues long. V dropped 0 bases and J dropped 3 bases, with 12 bases sitting between them. Germline CDR1 is MGHRA and CDR2 is YSYEKL. The CDR3 nucleotides are TGCGCCAGCAGCCAAGATCGAACGGGATACTACGAGCAGTACGTC. Translated: CASSQDRTGYYEQYV.

The chain is built from TRBV5-5 and TRBJ2-1; 10 nucleotides agree with TRBD1. The CDR3 covers 15 residues. With V trimmed by 5 bases and J by 5 bases, 7 bases remained unmatched. The germline CDR1 and CDR2 sequences are SGHKS and YYEKEE (reference sequence). CDR3: CASRTGTGDDNEQFF. The CDR3 nucleotides read TGTGCCAGCAGGACCGGGACAGGGGACGACAATGAGCAGTTCTTC.

The rearrangement links TRBV7-9 to TRBJ2-4; 8 bases are a match to TRBD1. Germline trimming cut 3 bases from V and 9 bases from J; bases unmatched to any gene: 7. Germline CDR1 is SEHNR and CDR2 is FQNEAQ (reference sequence). The CDR3 contains 14 residues. CDR3 amino acids: CASSLTGDKGIQYF. CDR3 DNA: TGTGCCAGCAGCTTGACAGGGGACAAAGGCATTCAGTACTTC. Drawing the rest from reference TRBV7-9 and TRBJ2-4, the complete variable domain is DTGVSQNPRHKITKRGQNVTFRCDPISEHNRLYWYRQTLGQGPEFLTYFQNEAQLEKSRLLSDRFSAERPKGSFSTLEIQRTEQGDSAMYLCASSLTGDKGIQYFGAGTRLSVL.

This clone appeared a single time. The chain has TRBV7-2 and TRBJ2-3; D is perhaps TRBD2 (5 bases). This CDR3 is built from 17 residues. Germline values: CDR1 SGHTA, CDR2 FQGNSA. The V and J ends lost 0 bases and 6 bases respectively, with 19 bases between them. CDR3 DNA sequence: TGTGCCAGCAGCTTAGCGTCTAGCCCTTCCCAACCGGATACGCAGTATTTT. It is translated as CASSLASSPSQPDTQYF.

The V call is TRBV6-5, the J call TRBJ1-3; a weak D match, TRBD1 (5 bases). Germline V CDR1 and CDR2: MNHEY, SVGAGI. This CDR3 comprises 16 residues. V was pared by 4 bases and J by 0 bases, with 13 bases between. CDR3 residues: CASSSPAGISGNTIYF. The DNA of the CDR3 is TGTGCCAGCAGTTCGCCAGCAGGGATCTCTGGAAACACCATATATTTT.

This clone was recorded only once. The chain joins TRBV20-1 to TRBJ2-3, with 8 nucleotides matching TRBD1. Germline V CDR1 and CDR2: DFQATT, SNEGSKA (reference sequence). The CDR3 contains 13 residues. After removal of 3 bases from V and 4 bases from J, the junction contained 3 bases not matched to a gene. DNA for the CDR3: TGCAGTGCTAGTGGACAGGGTGCAGATACGCAGTATTTT. Its translation: CSASGQGADTQYF.

The chain recombines TRBV11-2 with TRBJ2-2, with D possibly matching TRBD1 (6 bases). CDR1 is SGHAT, CDR2 FQNNGV, per germline. This CDR3 is 16 amino acids long. Trimming pared 4 bases from V and 2 bases from J, leaving 14 bases between. CDR3 DNA: TGTGCCAGCAGCTCGCACTTACAGGGAAACACCGGGGAGCTGTTTTTT. It translates to CASSSHLQGNTGELFF.

This rearrangement joins TRBV11-2 to TRBJ2-4; 12 bases are a match to TRBD2. Germline assignment: CDR1 SGHAT and CDR2 FQNNGV. Trimming removed 1 base from V and 2 bases from J; junction bases left unmatched: 6. The CDR3 contains 18 residues. CDR3 protein: CASSLASGGAGTKNIQYF. The CDR3 nucleotides are TGTGCCAGCAGCTTAGCTAGCGGGGGGGCCGGAACCAAAAACATTCAGTACTTC.